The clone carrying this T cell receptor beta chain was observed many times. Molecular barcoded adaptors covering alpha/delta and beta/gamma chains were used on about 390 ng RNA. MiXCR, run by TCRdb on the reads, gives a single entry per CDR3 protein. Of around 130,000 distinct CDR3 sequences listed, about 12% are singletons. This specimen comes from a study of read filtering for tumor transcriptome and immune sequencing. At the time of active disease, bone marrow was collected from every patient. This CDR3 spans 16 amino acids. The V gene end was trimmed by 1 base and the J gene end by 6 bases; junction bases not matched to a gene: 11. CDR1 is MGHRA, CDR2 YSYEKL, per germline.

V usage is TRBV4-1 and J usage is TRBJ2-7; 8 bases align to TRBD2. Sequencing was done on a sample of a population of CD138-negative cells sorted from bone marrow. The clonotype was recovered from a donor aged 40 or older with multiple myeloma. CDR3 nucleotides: TGCGCCAGCAGCCAAGTTGGGCTAGCGGGTCGCGTCGAGCAGTACTTC. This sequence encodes CASSQVGLAGRVEQYF.